The 27 T cell receptor beta chains presented below share a single source sample, sequenced in a study of blood T cell repertoires in COVID-19. Profiling relied on immunoSEQ multiplex PCR, and the TCRdb table lists in-frame clones only, not all of them. The table records more than 200,000 clones, about four fifths of them present only once. Source material: peripheral blood. The origin of the receptors is a man aged 35 to 55 with active or convalescent COVID-19.

The chain uses TRBV19 and TRBJ1-6, with D maybe TRBD1 (5 bases). The CDR3 spans 16 residues. Germline V gene sequence: CDR1 LNHDA, CDR2 SQIVND (reference sequence). Trimming took 3 bases from V and 7 from J, leaving 16 bases between them. The CDR3 region has the DNA TGTGCCAGTAGTATCGGAGGGCGAGGGGTAAATTCACCCCTCCACTTT. Translation gives CASSIGGRGVNSPLHF.

V and J are TRBV5-4 and TRBJ1-4; D remains unclear. CDR3 length: 14 amino acids. Germline V gene lookup returns CDR1 SGHNT and CDR2 YYREEE (reference sequence). The V gene lost 4 bases and the J gene lost 8 bases, with 15 bases spanning the gap. CDR3 loop: CASSKDGNGEKLFF. The CDR3 DNA follows: TGTGCCAGCAGCAAGGACGGGAATGGCGAAAAACTGTTTTTT.

V is TRBV18 and J is TRBJ1-1; 8 nucleotides match TRBD1. Germline CDR1 KGHSH, CDR2 LQKENI. V lost 3 bases, J lost 0 bases, and 15 bases stayed unmatched. CDR3 length equals 19 residues. Here the CDR3 DNA reads TGTGCCAGCTCACCGTCGACCGGGACAGGCATTAAAATGAACACTGAAGCTTTCTTT. It encodes CASSPSTGTGIKMNTEAFF.

The chain joins TRBV7-9 to TRBJ1-1; no reliable D call. V lost 5 bases to trimming and J lost 2 bases, with 15 bases between them. This CDR3 is built from 15 residues. Germline CDR1 and CDR2: SEHNR and FQNEAQ (reference sequence). Written as DNA, the CDR3 is TGTGCCAGCAGCACACCGTCGGGGTCTAACACTGAAGCTTTCTTT. It specifies CASSTPSGSNTEAFF. The whole variable domain, remainder taken from reference TRBV7-9 and TRBJ1-1, is DTGVSQNPRHKITKRGQNVTFRCDPISEHNRLYWYRQTLGQGPEFLTYFQNEAQLEKSRLLSDRFSAERPKGSFSTLEIQRTEQGDSAMYLCASSTPSGSNTEAFFGQGTRLTVV.

DNA for the CDR3: TGTGCCAGCAGTTACTCGCGGGGAAGGGGCAATGAGCAGTTCTTC. Translation gives CASSYSRGRGNEQFF. The V call is TRBV6-5, the J call TRBJ2-1, with D possibly matching TRBD2 (6 bases). CDR3 length equals 15 residues. Germline CDR1 MNHEY, CDR2 SVGAGI. Trimming left V 0 bases short and J 6 bases short, with 12 bases between.

This clone was found a few times. The V gene is TRBV9, the J gene TRBJ1-2, with a weak D call TRBD1 (6 bases). Germline V gene lookup returns CDR1 SGDLS and CDR2 YYNGEE. Deletions cut 4 bases from V and 5 bases from J, with 15 bases between. The CDR3 runs to 14 residues. The CDR3: CASSPQQDSYGYTF. The CDR3 region has the DNA TGTGCCAGCAGCCCCCAACAGGACAGTTATGGCTACACCTTC.

The chain recombines TRBV20-1 with TRBJ2-1; 9 positions match TRBD2. The V gene's germline CDR1 is DFQATT and CDR2 SNEGSKA (reference sequence). V shed 3 bases, J shed 5 bases, and the junction held 5 bases outside the gene matches. CDR3 length: 14 amino acids. CDR3 region: CSASSLAGNNEQFF. In DNA form, the CDR3 reads TGCAGTGCTAGTTCGCTAGCGGGGAACAATGAGCAGTTCTTC.

The CDR3 bases are TGTGCCAGTAAGACAGGGGCCGGAAACACCATATATTTT. Translation: CASKTGAGNTIYF. The chain recombines TRBV19 with TRBJ1-3; 8 bases are shared with TRBD1. The V gene's germline CDR1 is LNHDA and CDR2 SQIVND (reference sequence). V trimming: 7 bases; J trimming: 4 bases; junction bases outside the gene matches: 3. This CDR3 has 13 amino acids.

The V and J genes are TRBV10-3 and TRBJ2-5; TRBD2 aligns across 7 bases. The V gene end was trimmed by 4 bases and the J gene end by 2 bases; junction bases not matched to a gene: 10. The germline V gene encodes CDR1 ENHRY and CDR2 SYGVKD. The CDR3 runs 16 residues. The CDR3, as DNA: TGTGCCATCAGTGCTCAAGCGGGGACCCTTCAAGAGACCCAGTACTTC. It specifies CAISAQAGTLQETQYF.

The rearrangement links TRBV5-1 to TRBJ1-1; D unclear. Trimming stripped 4 bases from V and 0 bases from J, with 10 bases between. The CDR3 sequence is 14 residues long. CDR1 is SGHRS, CDR2 YFSETQ, per germline. The CDR3 coding sequence is TGCGCCAGCAGCCACAGCTCCATGAACACTGAAGCTTTCTTT. This sequence encodes CASSHSSMNTEAFF.

This chain uses TRBV11-3 with TRBJ2-7; D is possibly TRBD2 (6 bases). V lost 5 bases and J lost 8, with 28 bases in between. The CDR3 runs 17 residues. From germline, CDR1 is SGHNT and CDR2 YENEEA. The CDR3, as DNA: TGTGCCAGCAGCCCAGCCGGGGGTTCCAGGATTTCGGACAAGCAGTACTTC. Encoded protein: CASSPAGGSRISDKQYF. Variable domain in full (rest from reference TRBV11-3 and TRBJ2-7): EAGVVQSPRYKIIEKKQPVAFWCNPISGHNTLYWYLQNLGQGPELLIRYENEEAVDDSQLPKDRFSAERLKGVDSTLKIQPAELGDSAVYLCASSPAGGSRISDKQYFGPGTRLTVT.

The chain combines TRBV5-6 with TRBJ2-1; unclear D gene. Germline CDR1 reads SGHDT; CDR2 reads YYEEEE. V was cut by 0 bases and J by 7 bases, with 11 bases left in between. This CDR3 has 14 amino acids. Here the CDR3 reads CASSLAASYNEQFF. The CDR3 nucleotides read TGTGCCAGCAGCTTGGCAGCTAGTTATAATGAGCAGTTCTTC. Complete variable domain (other parts from reference TRBV5-6 and TRBJ2-1): DAGVTQSPTHLIKTRGQQVTLRCSPKSGHDTVSWYQQALGQGPQFIFQYYEEEERQRGNFPDRFSGHQFPNYSSELNVNALLLGDSALYLCASSLAASYNEQFFGPGTRLTVL.

A remark on this clone: Other DNA sequences within the sample encode an identical CDR3. This rearrangement joins TRBV4-1 to TRBJ2-7; 8 bases align to TRBD2. This CDR3 comprises 13 residues. Trimming at V came to 4 bases and at J to 4 bases, leaving 3 bases not matched to a gene. Looked up from germline, CDR1 is MGHRA and CDR2 is YSYEKL. The CDR3 DNA reads as TGCGCCAGCAGCCCGAAGCGGGGGTACGAGCAGTACTTC. Encoded protein: CASSPKRGYEQYF.

This chain joins TRBV11-3 and TRBJ1-6; D is perhaps TRBD1 (5 bases). Deletions cut 5 bases from V and 7 bases from J, with 15 bases between. Germline CDR1 SGHNT, CDR2 YENEEA. This CDR3 region has 15 residues. The CDR3 loop reads CASSNQGLGNSPLHF. For the CDR3, the DNA is TGTGCCAGCAGCAACCAGGGATTGGGGAATTCACCCCTCCACTTT.

This clone was counted once. The J gene is TRBJ1-1, the V gene TRBV12-3 or TRBV12-4; D gene ambiguous. Trimming stripped 6 bases from V and 0 bases from J, with 8 bases between. This CDR3 comprises 13 residues. CDR3 nucleotides: TGTGCCAGCAGCCCCAGAATGAACACTGAAGCTTTCTTT. This gives the protein CASSPRMNTEAFF.

V is TRBV19 and J is TRBJ1-4; maybe TRBD1 (5 bases). Germline CDR1 and CDR2: LNHDA and SQIVND (reference sequence). There are 16 residues in the CDR3. Between the trimmed V and J ends, which lost 5 bases and 2 bases, there was a span of 15 bases. This CDR3 is CASSSDTTTTNEKLFF. CDR3 coding DNA: TGTGCCAGTAGTTCGGACACAACCACTACTAATGAAAAACTGTTTTTT.

For the CDR3, the DNA is TGTGCCAGCAGCCTCCAGTTAGGGGGGGCCCAGCATTTT. Translation: CASSLQLGGAQHF. The chain joins TRBV11-2 to TRBJ1-5, with D possibly TRBD1 on 6 matching bases. This CDR3 has 13 amino acids. The V and J ends lost 5 bases and 11 bases respectively, with 16 bases between them. Germline lookup yields CDR1 SGHAT and CDR2 FQNNGV.

Only a few counts were recorded for this clone. This chain uses TRBV27 with TRBJ2-5, with D tentatively TRBD1 (5 bases). Germline V gives CDR1 MNHEY, CDR2 SMNVEV (reference sequence). V shed 6 bases and J shed 3 bases, with 14 bases lying between them. The CDR3 length is 14 residues. CDR3 sequence (DNA): TGTGCCAGCAGCCCCGGCAGGGTGGAAGAGACCCAGTACTTC. Amino acid sequence: CASSPGRVEETQYF.

The chain combines TRBV5-6 with TRBJ2-7, with 8 bases fitting TRBD1. CDR3 size: 15 residues. With V trimmed by 1 base and J by 2 bases, 5 bases remained unmatched. The germline CDR1 and CDR2 sequences are SGHDT and YYEEEE. The CDR3 coding sequence is TGTGCCAGCAGCTTGAGACAGGGGAAACCCTACGAGCAGTACTTC. Translating gives CASSLRQGKPYEQYF.

The chain carries TRBV24-1 and TRBJ2-1; the D is unclear. Trimming shortened V by 4 bases and J by 8 bases, and 11 bases separated the two germline ends. Germline V gene lookup returns CDR1 KGHDR and CDR2 SFDVKD. The CDR3 has 13 amino acids. The CDR3 bases are TGTGCCACCAGTGACCCCGACACCGATGAGCAGTTCTTC. Its translation is CATSDPDTDEQFF.

The rearrangement links TRBV11-3 to TRBJ2-4; possibly TRBD1 for D (5 bases). Per germline, CDR1 SGHNT and CDR2 YENEEA. V was clipped by 2 bases and J by 3 bases, with 17 bases between them. The CDR3 runs to 17 residues. The CDR3 bases are TGTGCCAGCAGCTTATCCTCGGCACAGGTGAACAAAAACATTCAGTACTTC. As protein: CASSLSSAQVNKNIQYF.

The rearrangement uses TRBV12-3 or TRBV12-4 and TRBJ1-5; D remains unclear. V lost 2 bases and J lost 6, with 8 bases in between. The CDR3 runs 13 residues. CDR3 region: CASSLREGQPQHF. The CDR3 region has the DNA TGTGCCAGCAGTTTACGGGAGGGTCAGCCCCAGCATTTT.

The chain uses TRBV30 and TRBJ2-7, with a weak D call TRBD1 (6 bases). CDR3 length equals 12 residues. Trimming removed 5 bases at V and 0 bases at J, with 8 bases between. The germline V gene has CDR1 GTSNPN and CDR2 SVGIG (reference sequence). The CDR3 sequence is CAWGQSSYEQYF. In DNA form, the CDR3 reads TGTGCCTGGGGACAGTCCTCCTACGAGCAGTACTTC.

The CDR3 reads CASSLALTGKSSGNTIYF. The CDR3 nucleotides are TGTGCCAGCAGCTTAGCCTTGACAGGGAAATCCTCTGGAAACACCATATATTTT. The chain joins TRBV7-9 to TRBJ1-3, with 7 bases fitting TRBD1. Losses at the gene ends were 0 bases for V and 0 bases for J; bases not matched to a gene: 8. Germline loops: CDR1 SEHNR, CDR2 FQNEAQ (reference sequence). This CDR3 has 18 residues.

The chain couples TRBV19 to TRBJ1-3; 10 positions agree with TRBD1. The CDR3 has 16 residues. V gave up 6 bases and J gave up 6 bases; unmatched junction bases: 11. The germline V gene encodes CDR1 LNHDA and CDR2 SQIVND (reference sequence). The CDR3 sequence is CASRSLTGGFVNTIYF. The CDR3 DNA reads TGTGCCAGTAGATCCTTGACAGGGGGCTTTGTAAACACCATATATTTT.

This clone was counted once. J is TRBJ2-1 and V is TRBV7-2; TRBD1 matches at 9 bases. V dropped 1 base and J dropped 5; count of bases not matched to a gene: 3. The germline CDR1 and CDR2 sequences are SGHTA and FQGNSA. CDR3 length equals 15 residues. As DNA, the CDR3 is TGTGCCAGCAGCTTAGGGACAGGGGCTAACAATGAGCAGTTCTTC. This gives the protein CASSLGTGANNEQFF.

The gene calls are TRBV3-1 (or the pseudogene TRBV3-2) and TRBJ2-3; TRBD2 matches 7 bases. Germline values: CDR1 LGHDT, CDR2 YNNKEL (reference sequence). The CDR3 totals 16 residues. Trimming at V came to 0 bases and at J to 4 bases, leaving 7 bases not matched to a gene. The CDR3 sequence is CASSQDPSGRADTQYF. The CDR3 DNA reads as TGTGCCAGCAGCCAAGATCCTAGCGGTAGGGCAGATACGCAGTATTTT.